Listed below are T cell receptor beta chains from one sample, sequenced in a study of T cells in tuberculosis. Sequenced by immunoSEQ multiplex PCR; TCRdb stores in-frame clones only, minus some. The table has roughly 61,000 clones, 88% seen once. The sample consisted of CD1b-GMM tetramer-negative cells sorted from PBMCs. These receptors originate from an adult woman with latent tuberculosis. The CDR3 runs from the conserved cysteine through the conserved F or W. D genes are given only for firm matches. The listing skips clone size in some rows; elsewhere it reads once, few, many or a size class.

v_call	clone_size	j_call	d_call	cdr3_aa	cdr3_nt
TRBV27	.	TRBJ2-4	.	CASSFLDGIQYF	TGTGCCAGCAGTTTTCTAGATGGCATTCAGTACTTC
TRBV7-9	.	TRBJ2-7	.	CASSLAPRAEQYF	TGTGCCAGCAGCTTAGCGCCGCGTGCCGAGCAGTACTTC
TRBV19	.	TRBJ2-7	TRBD2	CASSPEGLSFRSGSVYEQYF	TGTGCCAGTAGTCCCGAAGGGCTTTCTTTTCGTAGCGGGAGTGTCTACGAGCAGTACTTC
TRBV5-1	.	TRBJ2-1	TRBD2	CASSLRLAGGMNNEQFF	TGCGCCAGCAGCTTAAGACTAGCGGGAGGGATGAACAATGAGCAGTTCTTC
TRBV6-6	.	TRBJ2-1	TRBD2	CASTSAGGPRKSEQFF	TGTGCCAGCACGAGTGCGGGGGGGCCTCGGAAAAGTGAGCAGTTCTTC
TRBV28	.	TRBJ1-4	.	CASTHSNEKLFF	TGTGCCAGCACACACAGTAATGAAAAACTGTTTTTT
TRBV5-1	.	TRBJ2-5	TRBD1	CASSPSGARGETQYF	TGCGCCAGCAGCCCGAGTGGGGCCAGGGGGGAGACCCAGTACTTC
TRBV19	.	TRBJ1-5	.	CASSDAGPLNQPQHF	TGTGCCAGTAGTGACGCGGGACCGCTCAATCAGCCCCAGCATTTT
TRBV28	.	TRBJ1-1	.	CASSSRRTEAFF	TGTGCCAGCAGTTCAAGGAGGACTGAAGCTTTCTTT
TRBV28	.	TRBJ1-5	.	CASSFLTGGVQPQHF	TGTGCCAGCAGTTTTCTAACGGGGGGCGTCCAGCCCCAGCATTTT
TRBV7-2	.	TRBJ2-7	TRBD1	CASSDGQGGPYEQYF	TGTGCCAGCAGCGATGGACAAGGGGGCCCCTACGAGCAGTACTTC
TRBV5-4	.	TRBJ2-5	TRBD2	CASSPPRGLAGQETQYF	TGTGCCAGCAGCCCCCCCAGAGGACTAGCTGGCCAAGAGACCCAGTACTTC
TRBV4-1	.	TRBJ2-2	.	CASSARIVAGELFF	TGCGCCAGCAGCGCCAGGATAGTTGCCGGGGAGCTGTTTTTT
TRBV4-2	.	TRBJ2-1	TRBD2	CASSHPGLAGDSYNEQFF	TGTGCCAGCAGCCACCCGGGACTAGCGGGCGACTCCTACAATGAGCAGTTCTTC
TRBV4-1	.	TRBJ2-5	.	CASSQASQETQYF	TGCGCCAGCAGCCAAGCCAGCCAAGAGACCCAGTACTTC
TRBV30	.	TRBJ1-1	.	CAWSVGATEAFF	TGTGCCTGGAGTGTGGGGGCCACTGAAGCTTTCTTT
TRBV19	few	TRBJ1-5	.	CASRTYSNQPQHF	TGTGCCAGTAGAACATATAGCAATCAGCCCCAGCATTTT
TRBV12-5	once	TRBJ2-3	TRBD2	CASGLPTRGLAGGLSTDTQYF	TGTGCTAGTGGTTTGCCGACTAGGGGACTAGCGGGAGGATTAAGCACAGATACGCAGTATTTT
TRBV10-3	few	TRBJ1-3	TRBD1	CAISPEDRDGNTIYF	TGTGCCATCAGTCCCGAGGACAGGGACGGAAACACCATATATTTT
TRBV4-2	.	TRBJ2-2	TRBD2	CASSQELTSGTNTGELFF	TGTGCCAGCAGCCAGGAACTGACTAGCGGGACTAACACCGGGGAGCTGTTTTTT
TRBV19	once	TRBJ1-2	.	CASSIFPDSNYGYTF	TGTGCCAGTAGTATATTCCCGGACAGCAACTATGGCTACACCTTC
TRBV29-1	few	TRBJ1-2	TRBD1	CSVASTGTGGLSYTF	TGCAGCGTTGCCTCGACCGGGACAGGGGGCCTTAGCTACACCTTC
TRBV7-2	.	TRBJ2-5	TRBD1	CASSLEDWTGIGETQYF	TGTGCCAGCAGCTTAGAAGACTGGACAGGGATTGGGGAGACCCAGTACTTC